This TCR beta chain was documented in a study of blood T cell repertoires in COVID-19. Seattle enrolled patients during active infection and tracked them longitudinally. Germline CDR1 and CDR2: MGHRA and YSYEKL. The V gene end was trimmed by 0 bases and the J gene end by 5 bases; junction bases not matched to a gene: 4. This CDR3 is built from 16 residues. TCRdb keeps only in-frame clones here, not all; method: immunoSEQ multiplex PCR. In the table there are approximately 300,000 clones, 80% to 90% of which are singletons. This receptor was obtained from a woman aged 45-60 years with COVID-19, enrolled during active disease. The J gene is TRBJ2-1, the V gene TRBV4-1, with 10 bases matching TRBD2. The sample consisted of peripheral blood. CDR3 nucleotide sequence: TGCGCCAGCAGCCAAGAACCGGGACTAGCGCACAATGAGCAGTTCTTC. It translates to CASSQEPGLAHNEQFF.